This TCR beta chain was identified in a study of post-analysis software for immune sequencing data. Study observations and caveats: Multiple sclerosis was associated with a significant reduction in normalized Chao1 diversity relative to controls. There were four or five TRBV segments more frequent in patients than controls, and TRBV5-6, TRBV5-1 and TRBV20-1 were among them.

In the case of this clonotype: The antigen is not known.

Germline lookup yields CDR1 MGHDK and CDR2 SYGVNS. Trimming pared 2 bases from V and 2 bases from J, leaving 10 bases between. The CDR3 is made up of 15 amino acids. Prepared TCR beta cDNA libraries contained unique molecular identifiers. TCRdb fed the PCR reads into MiXCR, producing one record per CDR3 protein. The sample contains roughly 200,000 distinct CDR3 sequences, roughly 30% of which appear only once. Sequencing used blood. The J gene is TRBJ1-5, the V gene TRBV25-1; weak D call: TRBD1 (6 bases). This clonotype was obtained from a girl aged 2-17 years with multiple sclerosis. The CDR3 protein is CASSERGVGNQPQHF. The CDR3 bases are TGTGCCAGCAGTGAAAGGGGGGTTGGCAATCAGCCCCAGCATTTT.